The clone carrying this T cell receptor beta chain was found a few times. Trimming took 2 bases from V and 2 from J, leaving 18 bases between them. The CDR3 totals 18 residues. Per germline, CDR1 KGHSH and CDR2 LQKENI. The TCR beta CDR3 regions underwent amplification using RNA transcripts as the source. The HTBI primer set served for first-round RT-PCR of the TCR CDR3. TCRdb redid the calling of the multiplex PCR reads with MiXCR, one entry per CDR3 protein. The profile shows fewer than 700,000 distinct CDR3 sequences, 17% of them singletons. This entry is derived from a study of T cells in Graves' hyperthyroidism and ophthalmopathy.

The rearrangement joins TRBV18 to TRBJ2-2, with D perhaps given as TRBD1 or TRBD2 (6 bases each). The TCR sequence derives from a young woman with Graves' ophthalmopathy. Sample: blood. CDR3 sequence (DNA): TGTGCCAGCTCACCAGTAGTTTCGGGGGCTGTTAACACCGGGGAGCTGTTTTTT. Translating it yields CASSPVVSGAVNTGELFF. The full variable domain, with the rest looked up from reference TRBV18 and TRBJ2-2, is NAGVMQNPRHLVRRRGQEARLRCSPMKGHSHVYWYRQLPEEGLKFMVYLQKENIIDESGMPKERFSAEFPKEGPSILRIQQVVRGDSAAYFCASSPVVSGAVNTGELFFGEGSRLTVL.